This T cell receptor beta chain was recovered during a study of T-cell reconstitution after alpha-beta-depleted transplantation in children. Germline V gives CDR1 DFQATT, CDR2 SNEGSKA (reference sequence). V trimming: 1 base; J trimming: 4 bases; junction bases outside the gene matches: 6. This CDR3 spans 15 amino acids. Study-wide points: Recipient T cells and thymic progenitors that survived were the source of the high TCRbeta diversity seen at day 60 in some patients. Approximately two months post-transplant, alpha-beta T cells reportedly originated from several hundred expanded graft clones. One year after transplant, T-cell counts and diversity came mostly from newly produced T cells.

The authors prepared the TCRbeta library with unique molecular identifiers. TCRdb re-analysed the PCR reads in MiXCR, keeping a single row per CDR3 protein. The sample records fewer than 550,000 distinct CDR3 sequences, about an eighth being singletons. This clonotype was seen many times. Its antigen is still unknown. The clonotype was recovered from a female patient aged 2-9 years who had a stem cell transplant for aplastic anemia, so the T cells may come from the graft donor. The chain recombines TRBV20-1 with TRBJ1-5; TRBD1 matches at 8 bases. This specimen was PBMCs, mostly from graft donor cells, taken 180 days after TCRalphabeta/CD19-depleted stem cell transplant. The CDR3 reads CSARVNRGVNQPQHF. The CDR3 DNA is TGCAGTGCTAGAGTGAACAGGGGGGTTAATCAGCCCCAGCATTTT.